This is a list of T cell receptor beta chains from one sample in a study of CD8 T cells in Susac syndrome. TCRdb called the immunoSEQ multiplex PCR reads again in MiXCR, with one record for every CDR3 protein. This table has roughly 250,000 distinct CDR3 sequences, 95% to 97% appearing once. The sample was CD4+ T cells from PBMCs. All receptors come from a human donor with Susac syndrome. Each CDR3 is given with its conserved first and last residue. The order of the fields is D gene, J gene, V gene, clone size, CDR3 protein, CDR3 DNA. A D gene is named only where the DNA matches it firmly. Not all rows give a size; the values are once, few, many and, for expanded clones, a class.

d_call: TRBD1
j_call: TRBJ1-5
v_call: TRBV27
clone_size: -
cdr3_aa: CASSRTGLGQPQHF
cdr3_nt: TGTGCCAGCAGTCGGACAGGGCTTGGACAGCCCCAGCATTTT

d_call: TRBD1
j_call: TRBJ1-1
v_call: TRBV12-3/TRBV12-4
clone_size: -
cdr3_aa: CASSSTAGTGGTEAFF
cdr3_nt: TGTGCCAGCAGTTCTACTGCCGGGACAGGGGGCACTGAAGCTTTCTTT

d_call: TRBD2
j_call: TRBJ2-5
v_call: TRBV15
clone_size: -
cdr3_aa: CATASTSGGGETQYF
cdr3_nt: TGTGCCACCGCTTCTACTAGCGGGGGGGGAGAGACCCAGTACTTC

d_call: -
j_call: TRBJ2-5
v_call: TRBV7-2
clone_size: -
cdr3_aa: CASSLPGTQTQYF
cdr3_nt: TGTGCCAGCAGCTTACCCGGGACCCAGACCCAGTACTTC

d_call: TRBD1
j_call: TRBJ2-7
v_call: TRBV9
clone_size: -
cdr3_aa: CASSTRQGGYEQYF
cdr3_nt: TGTGCCAGCAGCACCCGACAGGGCGGCTACGAGCAGTACTTC

d_call: -
j_call: TRBJ1-5
v_call: TRBV20-1
clone_size: -
cdr3_aa: CSARVGSKGDQPQHF
cdr3_nt: TGCAGTGCTAGAGTAGGTAGTAAGGGAGATCAGCCCCAGCATTTT

d_call: -
j_call: TRBJ1-1
v_call: TRBV29-1
clone_size: -
cdr3_aa: CSTAAPGRTEAFF
cdr3_nt: TGCAGCACCGCGGCCCCAGGGCGCACTGAAGCTTTCTTT

d_call: -
j_call: TRBJ1-2
v_call: TRBV20-1
clone_size: -
cdr3_aa: CSAIIPGQSFYGYTF
cdr3_nt: TGCAGTGCTATAATACCGGGACAAAGCTTCTATGGCTACACCTTC

d_call: -
j_call: TRBJ2-1
v_call: TRBV6-6
clone_size: -
cdr3_aa: CASSPGGGKASNEQFF
cdr3_nt: TGTGCCAGCAGTCCCGGTGGCGGGAAGGCTAGCAATGAGCAGTTCTTC

d_call: -
j_call: TRBJ1-1
v_call: TRBV11-2
clone_size: -
cdr3_aa: CASSFGGTEAFF
cdr3_nt: TGTGCCAGCAGCTTCGGAGGAACTGAAGCTTTCTTT

d_call: -
j_call: TRBJ2-3
v_call: TRBV6-5
clone_size: -
cdr3_aa: CASSFGTPSTDTQYF
cdr3_nt: TGTGCCAGCAGTTTCGGGACGCCTAGCACAGATACGCAGTATTTT

d_call: -
j_call: TRBJ2-5
v_call: TRBV5-1
clone_size: -
cdr3_aa: CASSLLPRSGVEQETQYF
cdr3_nt: TGCGCCAGCAGCTTGCTCCCAAGGTCAGGGGTTGAACAAGAGACCCAGTACTTC

d_call: -
j_call: TRBJ2-7
v_call: TRBV15
clone_size: -
cdr3_aa: CATSTGYYEQYF
cdr3_nt: TGTGCCACCAGTACCGGGTACTACGAGCAGTACTTC

d_call: -
j_call: TRBJ2-7
v_call: TRBV12-5
clone_size: few
cdr3_aa: CASGRDEQYF
cdr3_nt: TGTGCTAGTGGGAGGGACGAGCAGTACTTC

d_call: -
j_call: TRBJ2-5
v_call: TRBV29-1
clone_size: -
cdr3_aa: CSVDKGFSYRTQYF
cdr3_nt: TGCAGCGTTGATAAAGGGTTCTCCTACCGAACCCAGTACTTC

d_call: TRBD2
j_call: TRBJ2-1
v_call: TRBV4-1
clone_size: -
cdr3_aa: CASSQGLSGRDYNEQFF
cdr3_nt: TGCGCCAGCAGCCAAGGTTTAAGCGGGAGGGATTACAATGAGCAGTTCTTC

d_call: -
j_call: TRBJ1-1
v_call: TRBV25-1
clone_size: -
cdr3_aa: CASSESAGILNTEAFF
cdr3_nt: TGTGCCAGCAGTGAATCGGCGGGGATCCTGAACACTGAAGCTTTCTTT

d_call: -
j_call: TRBJ2-7
v_call: TRBV27
clone_size: -
cdr3_aa: CASAGVTSYEQYF
cdr3_nt: TGTGCCAGCGCCGGGGTTACCTCCTACGAGCAGTACTTC

d_call: -
j_call: TRBJ2-7
v_call: TRBV20-1
clone_size: -
cdr3_aa: CSAPRDIGYEQYF
cdr3_nt: TGCAGTGCGCCCAGGGACATTGGGTACGAGCAGTACTTC

d_call: TRBD1
j_call: TRBJ2-7
v_call: TRBV4-2
clone_size: -
cdr3_aa: CASSLDRIYEQYF
cdr3_nt: TGTGCCAGCAGCCTGGACAGGATCTACGAGCAGTACTTC

d_call: -
j_call: TRBJ2-5
v_call: TRBV29-1
clone_size: -
cdr3_aa: CSAPGSGGISQETQYF
cdr3_nt: TGCAGCGCTCCTGGCTCTGGGGGTATCTCCCAAGAGACCCAGTACTTC

d_call: -
j_call: TRBJ2-1
v_call: TRBV28
clone_size: once
cdr3_aa: CASSPRWSSSYNEQFF
cdr3_nt: TGTGCCAGCAGTCCCCGTTGGAGCTCCTCCTACAATGAGCAGTTCTTC

d_call: TRBD2
j_call: TRBJ2-1
v_call: TRBV7-3
clone_size: -
cdr3_aa: CASSLHTPTSSYNEQFF
cdr3_nt: TGTGCCAGCAGCTTGCACACCCCGACTAGCAGCTACAATGAGCAGTTCTTC

d_call: -
j_call: TRBJ1-1
v_call: TRBV9
clone_size: -
cdr3_aa: CASSVRTGMNTEAFF
cdr3_nt: TGTGCCAGCAGCGTTCGGACGGGGATGAACACTGAAGCTTTCTTT

d_call: -
j_call: TRBJ2-1
v_call: TRBV24-1
clone_size: -
cdr3_aa: CATKDNYNEQFF
cdr3_nt: TGTGCCACCAAGGACAACTACAATGAGCAGTTCTTC

d_call: -
j_call: TRBJ1-2
v_call: TRBV15
clone_size: -
cdr3_aa: CATSSHQGMDGYTF
cdr3_nt: TGTGCCACCAGCAGTCATCAGGGTATGGATGGCTACACCTTC

d_call: TRBD1
j_call: TRBJ2-1
v_call: TRBV24-1
clone_size: -
cdr3_aa: CATQRQGADEQFF
cdr3_nt: TGTGCCACCCAGAGACAGGGGGCCGATGAGCAGTTCTTC

d_call: -
j_call: TRBJ2-4
v_call: TRBV9
clone_size: once
cdr3_aa: CASSTWGVAKNIQYF
cdr3_nt: TGTGCCAGCAGCACTTGGGGGGTCGCCAAAAACATTCAGTACTTC

d_call: -
j_call: TRBJ1-1
v_call: TRBV30
clone_size: -
cdr3_aa: CAWSRGTALHEAFF
cdr3_nt: TGTGCCTGGAGCCGCGGGACGGCTCTCCATGAAGCTTTCTTT